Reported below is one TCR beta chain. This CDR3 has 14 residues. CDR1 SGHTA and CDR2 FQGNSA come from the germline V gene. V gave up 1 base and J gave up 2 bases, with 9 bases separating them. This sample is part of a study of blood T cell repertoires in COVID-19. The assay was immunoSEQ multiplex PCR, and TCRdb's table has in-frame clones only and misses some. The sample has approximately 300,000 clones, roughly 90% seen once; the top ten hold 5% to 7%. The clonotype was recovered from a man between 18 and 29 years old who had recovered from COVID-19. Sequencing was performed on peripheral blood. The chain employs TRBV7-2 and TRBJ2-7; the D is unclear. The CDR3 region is CASSLGATTYEQYF. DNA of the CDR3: TGTGCCAGCAGCTTAGGGGCCACCACCTACGAGCAGTACTTC.